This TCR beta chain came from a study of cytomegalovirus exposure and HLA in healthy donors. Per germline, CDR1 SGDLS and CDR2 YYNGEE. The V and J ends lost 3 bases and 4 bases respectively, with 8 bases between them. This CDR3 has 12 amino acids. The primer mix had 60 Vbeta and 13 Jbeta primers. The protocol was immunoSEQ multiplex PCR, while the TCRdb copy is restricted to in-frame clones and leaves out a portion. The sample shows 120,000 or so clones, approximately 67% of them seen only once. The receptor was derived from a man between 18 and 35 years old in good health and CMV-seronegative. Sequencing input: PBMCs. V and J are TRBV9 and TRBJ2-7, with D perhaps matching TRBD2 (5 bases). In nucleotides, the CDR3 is TGTGCCAGCAGCGGGAGCGGTTACGAGCAGTACTTC. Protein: CASSGSGYEQYF. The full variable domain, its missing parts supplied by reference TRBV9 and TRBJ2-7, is DSGVTQTPKHLITATGQRVTLRCSPRSGDLSVYWYQQSLDQGLQFLIQYYNGEERAKGNILERFSAQQFPDLHSELNLSSLELGDSALYFCASSGSGYEQYFGPGTRLTVT.